This TCR beta chain originates from a study of blood T cell repertoires in COVID-19. Sequencing used immunoSEQ multiplex PCR; TCRdb keeps in-frame clones, though not all of them. The table shows 130,000 to 150,000 clones, with around 83% occurring only once. Cohort allocation depended upon clinical history that participants reported. The V segment lost 6 bases and the J segment 9 bases; nucleotides outside the gene matches: 7. The CDR3 totals 12 residues. The material sequenced was PBMCs or T cells enriched from blood (not recorded which). The chain uses TRBV12-3 or TRBV12-4 and TRBJ1-2; 7 bases align to TRBD1. The receptor comes from a woman between 45 and 65 years old who had been exposed to COVID-19. In DNA, the CDR3 is TGTGCCAGCAGCCAGGGGGGCTGGAGCTACACCTTC. It yields the protein CASSQGGWSYTF.